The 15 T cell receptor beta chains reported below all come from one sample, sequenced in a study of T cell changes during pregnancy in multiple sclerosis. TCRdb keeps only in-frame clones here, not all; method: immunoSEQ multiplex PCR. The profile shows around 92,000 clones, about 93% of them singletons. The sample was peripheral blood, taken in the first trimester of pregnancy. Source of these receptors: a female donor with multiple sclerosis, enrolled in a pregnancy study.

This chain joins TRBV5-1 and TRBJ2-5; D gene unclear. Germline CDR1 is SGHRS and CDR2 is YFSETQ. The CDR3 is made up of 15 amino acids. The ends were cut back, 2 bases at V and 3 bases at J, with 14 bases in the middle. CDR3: CASSLQTEKEETQYF. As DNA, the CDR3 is TGCGCCAGCAGCTTACAAACAGAAAAGGAAGAGACCCAGTACTTC.

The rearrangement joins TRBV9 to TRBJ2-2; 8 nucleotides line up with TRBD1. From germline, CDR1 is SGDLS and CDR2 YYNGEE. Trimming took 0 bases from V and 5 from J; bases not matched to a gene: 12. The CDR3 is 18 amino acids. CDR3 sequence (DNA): TGTGCCAGCAGCGTAGTTGTGCAGGCACAGGGGGGAACCGGGGAGCTGTTTTTT. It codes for CASSVVVQAQGGTGELFF.

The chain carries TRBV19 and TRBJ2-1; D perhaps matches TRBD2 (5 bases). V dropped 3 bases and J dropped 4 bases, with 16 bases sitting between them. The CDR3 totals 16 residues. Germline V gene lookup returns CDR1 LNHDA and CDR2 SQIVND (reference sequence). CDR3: CASSMGASSLYNEQFF. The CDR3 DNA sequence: TGTGCCAGTAGTATGGGAGCCAGTTCCCTGTACAATGAGCAGTTCTTC. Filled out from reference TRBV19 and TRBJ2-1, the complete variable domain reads DGGITQSPKYLFRKEGQNVTLSCEQNLNHDAMYWYRQDPGQGLRLIYYSQIVNDFQKGDIAEGYSVSREKKESFPLTVTSAQKNPTAFYLCASSMGASSLYNEQFFGPGTRLTVL.

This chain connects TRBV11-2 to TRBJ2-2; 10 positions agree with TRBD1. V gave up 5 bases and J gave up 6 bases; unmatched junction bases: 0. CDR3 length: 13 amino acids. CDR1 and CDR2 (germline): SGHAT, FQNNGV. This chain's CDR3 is CASSGQGAGELFF. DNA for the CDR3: TGTGCCAGCAGCGGACAGGGGGCCGGGGAGCTGTTTTTT.

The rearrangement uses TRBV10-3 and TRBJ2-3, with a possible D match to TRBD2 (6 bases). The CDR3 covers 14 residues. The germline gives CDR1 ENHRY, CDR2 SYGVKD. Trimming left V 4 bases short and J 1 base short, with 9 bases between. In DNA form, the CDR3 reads TGTGCCATCAGTGGGGGGGACCGCACAGATACGCAGTATTTT. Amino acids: CAISGGDRTDTQYF.

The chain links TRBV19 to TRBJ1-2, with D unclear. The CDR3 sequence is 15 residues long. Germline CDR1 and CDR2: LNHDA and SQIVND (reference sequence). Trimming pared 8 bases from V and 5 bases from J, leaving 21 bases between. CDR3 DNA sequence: TGTGCCAGTCTTCCTGGTGGGCCGGGATCTTATGGCTACACCTTC. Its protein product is CASLPGGPGSYGYTF. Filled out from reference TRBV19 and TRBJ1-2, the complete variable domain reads DGGITQSPKYLFRKEGQNVTLSCEQNLNHDAMYWYRQDPGQGLRLIYYSQIVNDFQKGDIAEGYSVSREKKESFPLTVTSAQKNPTAFYLCASLPGGPGSYGYTFGSGTRLTVV.

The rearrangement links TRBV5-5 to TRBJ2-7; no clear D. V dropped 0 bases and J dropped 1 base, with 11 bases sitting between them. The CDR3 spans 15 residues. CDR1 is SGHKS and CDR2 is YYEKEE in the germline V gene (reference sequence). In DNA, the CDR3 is TGTGCCAGCAGCTTGGTGAGTAGTCCATCCTACGAGCAGTACTTC. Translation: CASSLVSSPSYEQYF. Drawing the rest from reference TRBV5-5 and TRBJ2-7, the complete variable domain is DAGVTQSPTHLIKTRGQQVTLRCSPISGHKSVSWYQQVLGQGPQFIFQYYEKEERGRGNFPDRFSARQFPNYSSELNVNALLLGDSALYLCASSLVSSPSYEQYFGPGTRLTVT.

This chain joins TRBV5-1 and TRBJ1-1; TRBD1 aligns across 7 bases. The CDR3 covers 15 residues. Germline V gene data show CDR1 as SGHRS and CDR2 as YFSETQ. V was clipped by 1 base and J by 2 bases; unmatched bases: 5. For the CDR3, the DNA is TGCGCCAGCAGCTTGTTAGGGACAGTCAACACTGAAGCTTTCTTT. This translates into CASSLLGTVNTEAFF.

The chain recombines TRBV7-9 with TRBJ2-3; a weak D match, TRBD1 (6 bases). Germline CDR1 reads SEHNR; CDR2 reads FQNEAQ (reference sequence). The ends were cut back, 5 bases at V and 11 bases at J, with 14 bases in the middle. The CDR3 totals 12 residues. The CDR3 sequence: CASSPGAPQQYF. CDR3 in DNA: TGTGCCAGCAGCCCAGGGGCTCCACAGCAGTATTTT.

The CDR3 DNA follows: TGCGCCAGCAGCCAGGACAGGGTTTTGGCAGATACGCAGTATTTT. Translated: CASSQDRVLADTQYF. The V gene is TRBV4-1, the J gene TRBJ2-3, with 8 bases that match TRBD1. The CDR3 is 15 residues long. The germline gives CDR1 MGHRA, CDR2 YSYEKL. The junction had 6 bases not matched to a gene; V was cut back by 3 bases and J by 4 bases.

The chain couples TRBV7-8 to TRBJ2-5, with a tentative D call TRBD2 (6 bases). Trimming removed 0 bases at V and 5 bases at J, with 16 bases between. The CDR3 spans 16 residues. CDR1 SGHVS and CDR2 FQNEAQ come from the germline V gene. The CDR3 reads CASSLAEGEVGETQYF. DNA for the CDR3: TGTGCCAGCAGCTTAGCGGAGGGTGAGGTGGGCGAGACCCAGTACTTC.

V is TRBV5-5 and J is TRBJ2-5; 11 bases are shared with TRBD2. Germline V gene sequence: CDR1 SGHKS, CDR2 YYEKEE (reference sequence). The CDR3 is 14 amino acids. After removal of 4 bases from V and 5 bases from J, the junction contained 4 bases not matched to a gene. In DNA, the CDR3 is TGTGCCAGCAGCCCGGTAGCGGGGGGGGAGACCCAGTACTTC. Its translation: CASSPVAGGETQYF.

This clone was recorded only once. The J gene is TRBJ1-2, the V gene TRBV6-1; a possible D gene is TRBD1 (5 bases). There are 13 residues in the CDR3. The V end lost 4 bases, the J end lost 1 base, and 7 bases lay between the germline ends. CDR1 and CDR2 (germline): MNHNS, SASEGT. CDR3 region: CASSATDNYGYTF. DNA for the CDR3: TGTGCCAGCAGTGCGACAGATAACTATGGCTACACCTTC.

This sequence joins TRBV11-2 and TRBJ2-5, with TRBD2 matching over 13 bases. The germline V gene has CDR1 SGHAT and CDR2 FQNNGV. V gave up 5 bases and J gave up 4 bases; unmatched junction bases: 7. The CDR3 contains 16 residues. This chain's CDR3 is CASSPTGLAGVETQYF. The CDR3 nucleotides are TGTGCCAGCAGCCCTACCGGACTAGCGGGGGTAGAGACCCAGTACTTC.

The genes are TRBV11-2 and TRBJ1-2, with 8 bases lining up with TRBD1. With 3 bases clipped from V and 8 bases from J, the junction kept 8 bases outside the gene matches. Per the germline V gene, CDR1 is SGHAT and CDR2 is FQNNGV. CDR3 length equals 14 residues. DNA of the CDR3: TGTGCCAGCAGCTTCCCCGACAGGGGACGGGGCTACACCTTC. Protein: CASSFPDRGRGYTF.